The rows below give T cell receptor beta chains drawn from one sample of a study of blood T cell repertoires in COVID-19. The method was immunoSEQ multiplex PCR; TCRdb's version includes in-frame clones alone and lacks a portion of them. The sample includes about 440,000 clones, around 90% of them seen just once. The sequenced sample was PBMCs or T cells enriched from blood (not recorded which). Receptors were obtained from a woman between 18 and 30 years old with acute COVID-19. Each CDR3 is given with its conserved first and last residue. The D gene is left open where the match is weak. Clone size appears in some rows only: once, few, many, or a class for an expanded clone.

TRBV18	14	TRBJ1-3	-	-	CASSNDAGRITIYF	TGTGCCAGCTCAAACGACGCGGGGAGGATCACCATATATTTT
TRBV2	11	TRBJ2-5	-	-	CASRLQETQYF	TGTGCCAGCAGACTACAAGAGACCCAGTACTTC
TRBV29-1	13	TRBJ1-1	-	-	CSVVTQDLSAAFF	TGCAGCGTTGTAACGCAGGATCTATCAGCAGCTTTCTTT
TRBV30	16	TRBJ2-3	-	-	CAWSVVGLISTDTQYF	TGTGCCTGGAGTGTAGTGGGACTTATTAGCACAGATACGCAGTATTTT
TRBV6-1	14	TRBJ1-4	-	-	CASSEDPRGEKLFF	TGTGCCAGCAGTGAAGACCCGAGAGGGGAAAAACTGTTTTTT
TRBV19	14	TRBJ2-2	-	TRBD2	CATISGRNTGELFF	TGTGCCACTATTAGCGGGAGGAACACCGGGGAGCTGTTTTTT
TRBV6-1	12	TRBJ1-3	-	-	CASSEWPNTIYF	TGTGCCAGCAGTGAATGGCCTAACACCATATATTTT
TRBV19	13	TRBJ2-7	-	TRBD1	CASSGTARYEQYF	TGTGCCAGTTCCGGGACAGCGAGATACGAGCAGTACTTC
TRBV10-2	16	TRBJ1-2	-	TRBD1	CASGKTGVEANYGYTF	TGCGCCAGCGGAAAGACAGGGGTCGAAGCTAACTATGGCTACACCTTC
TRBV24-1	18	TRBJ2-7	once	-	CATSVVGTQSSEPYEQYF	TGTGCCACCAGTGTAGTTGGGACACAGTCGTCGGAGCCTTACGAGCAGTACTTC
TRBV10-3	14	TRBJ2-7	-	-	CAISPGLIAYEQYF	TGTGCCATCAGTCCGGGACTGATCGCCTACGAGCAGTACTTC
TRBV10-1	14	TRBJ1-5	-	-	CASSFTYSNQPQHF	TGCGCCAGCAGTTTCACTTATAGCAATCAGCCCCAGCATTTT
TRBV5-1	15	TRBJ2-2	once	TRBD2	CASSPGTKGTGELFF	TGCGCCAGCAGCCCCGGGACTAAAGGCACCGGGGAGCTGTTTTTT
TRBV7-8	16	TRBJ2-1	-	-	CASSSAPSAQYNEQFF	TGTGCCAGCAGCTCAGCCCCCTCCGCGCAATATAATGAGCAGTTCTTC
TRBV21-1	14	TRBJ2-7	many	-	CASSKGTGGYEQYF	TGTGCCAGCAGCAAAGGGACAGGGGGCTACGAGCAGTACTTC
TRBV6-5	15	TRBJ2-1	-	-	CASSYEASFRNEQFF	TGTGCCAGCAGTTACGAGGCGTCGTTTCGCAATGAGCAGTTCTTC
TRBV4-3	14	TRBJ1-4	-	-	CASSRGPPAEKLFF	TGCGCCAGCAGCCGTGGGCCCCCGGCTGAAAAACTGTTTTTT
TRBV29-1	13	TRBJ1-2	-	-	CSVEDGRGSGYTF	TGCAGCGTTGAAGACGGTAGGGGAAGCGGCTACACCTTC
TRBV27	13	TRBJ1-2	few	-	CASSLGRDYGYTF	TGTGCCAGCAGTTTAGGCAGGGACTATGGCTACACCTTC
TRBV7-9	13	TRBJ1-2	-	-	CASSLHTGYGYTF	TGTGCCAGCAGCTTACATACAGGATATGGCTACACCTTC
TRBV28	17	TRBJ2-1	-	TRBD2	CASSPSRLAETYNEQFF	TGTGCCAGCAGTCCCAGCCGACTAGCGGAAACCTACAATGAGCAGTTCTTC